This T cell receptor beta chain appears in the sequencing data of a study of vaccination effects on CD4 cells after COVID-19. J gave up 4 bases and V 7 bases, and 6 bases lay outside the gene matches. This CDR3 contains 14 residues. Germline-derived CDR1 and CDR2 are SNHLY and FYNNEI. It was after 10 days of culture that CD4+ T cells were isolated. On both days 3 and 7, half of the culture medium was replaced with IL-2 medium. This clone was seen a handful of times. The antigen is undetermined. TCRdb keeps only in-frame clones here, not all; method: immunoSEQ multiplex PCR. This table holds tens of thousands of clones, 55% to 80% found once.

This TCR was sampled from a human donor who received a COVID-19 vaccine. The sequencing here drew on CD4+ T cells from PBMCs cultured without peptide, taken before COVID-19 vaccination. The J gene is TRBJ2-5, the V gene TRBV2, with TRBD2 matching 10 bases. CDR3 residues: CASNSGGARETQYF. The CDR3 region has the DNA TGTGCCAGCAACAGCGGGGGGGCGCGAGAGACCCAGTACTTC.